These 16 T cell receptor beta chains were all obtained from the same sample, sequenced in a study of blood T cell repertoires in COVID-19. TCRdb keeps only in-frame clones here, not all; method: immunoSEQ multiplex PCR. Among around 99,000 clones listed, about 79% were seen once. Material for sequencing was peripheral blood. These receptors came from a woman older than 75 with active or convalescent COVID-19.

J is TRBJ2-3 and V is TRBV6-5; maybe TRBD2 (6 bases). CDR1 is MNHEY, CDR2 SVGAGI, per germline. CDR3 length: 12 amino acids. Trimming removed 6 bases from V and 10 bases from J, with 14 bases in between. The CDR3 DNA is TGTGCCAGCAGAGCCCCGGGAGTTTCGCAGTATTTT. Its translation is CASRAPGVSQYF.

J is TRBJ1-1 and V is TRBV5-1, with D possibly TRBD1 on 6 matching bases. The CDR3 is 16 amino acids. The germline CDR1 and CDR2 sequences are SGHRS and YFSETQ. With 2 bases removed from V and 1 base from J, the gap between germline ends came to 15 bases. The DNA of the CDR3 is TGCGCCAGCAGCTTAGGGGGGGCAACGGGGAACACTGAAGCTTTCTTT. This sequence encodes CASSLGGATGNTEAFF.

In this sample, this clone turned up a few times. The V call is TRBV19, the J call TRBJ2-5; no clear D. Trimming pared 3 bases from V and 2 bases from J, leaving 7 bases between. Germline lookup yields CDR1 LNHDA and CDR2 SQIVND (reference sequence). The CDR3 covers 13 residues. This chain's CDR3 is CASSIFQQETQYF. The DNA for the CDR3 is TGTGCCAGTAGTATTTTCCAGCAAGAGACCCAGTACTTC.

The V and J genes are TRBV3-1 (or the pseudogene TRBV3-2) and TRBJ1-6; D is ambiguous. The CDR3 totals 17 residues. Deletions cut 1 base from V and 0 bases from J, with 10 bases between. Per the germline V gene, CDR1 is LGHDT and CDR2 is YNNKEL (reference sequence). The DNA for the CDR3 is TGTGCCAGCAGCCAAGGATCTAGGAGCTCCTATAATTCACCCCTCCACTTT. Protein: CASSQGSRSSYNSPLHF.

This chain uses TRBV5-1 with TRBJ2-3; 9 nucleotides line up with TRBD2. CDR1 is SGHRS and CDR2 is YFSETQ in the germline V gene. The junction had 4 bases not matched to a gene; V was cut back by 1 base and J by 4 bases. The CDR3 spans 15 residues. The CDR3 DNA sequence: TGCGCCAGCAGCTTGCTAGCGGGATTATCAGATACGCAGTATTTT. Translating it yields CASSLLAGLSDTQYF. Full variable domain (remainder filled in from reference TRBV5-1 and TRBJ2-3): KAGVTQTPRYLIKTRGQQVTLSCSPISGHRSVSWYQQTPGQGLQFLFEYFSETQRNKGNFPGRFSGRQFSNSRSEMNVSTLELGDSALYLCASSLLAGLSDTQYFGPGTRLTVL.

A remark on this clone: At one end, the junction sequence differs from germline, possibly due to a read error. This rearrangement joins TRBV5-8 to TRBJ2-1, with 10 nucleotides matching TRBD2. The germline V gene has CDR1 SGHTS and CDR2 YDEGEE. The CDR3 sequence is 16 residues long. CDR3 sequence (DNA): TGTGCCAGCAGTTTGGCCCGGACTAGCGGTCTCGATGAGCAGTTCTTC. Protein sequence: CASSLARTSGLDEQFF. Together with reference TRBV5-8 and TRBJ2-1, the CDR3 gives the full variable domain: EAGVTQSPTHLIKTRGQQATLRCSPISGHTSVYWYQQALGLGLQFLLWYDEGEERNRGNFPPRFSGRQFPNYSSELNVNALELEDSALYLCASSLARTSGLDEQFFGPGTRLTVL.

This clone was seen only a few times. The chain carries TRBV11-2 and TRBJ1-2, with 9 positions matching TRBD1. This CDR3 is 14 amino acids long. Trimming cost V 5 bases and J 7 bases; bases outside gene matches: 8. Germline V gene data show CDR1 as SGHAT and CDR2 as FQNNGV. CDR3 sequence (DNA): TGTGCCAGCAGCAACGACAGGGGGGGCTTTGGCTACACCTTC. Residues: CASSNDRGGFGYTF.

V usage is TRBV5-1 and J usage is TRBJ2-4, with D uncertain. Per germline, CDR1 SGHRS and CDR2 YFSETQ. This CDR3 contains 13 residues. The V end was cut by 0 bases, the J end by 4 bases, with 5 bases between. DNA of the CDR3: TGCGCCAGCAGCTTGGTCGGGAAAAACATTCAGTACTTC. Protein product: CASSLVGKNIQYF.

V usage is TRBV28 and J usage is TRBJ1-5, with 8 bases matching TRBD1. The CDR3 spans 15 residues. Per germline, CDR1 MDHEN and CDR2 SYDVKM. With V trimmed by 6 bases and J by 7 bases, 11 bases remained unmatched. CDR3: CASRVSGRGPQPQHF. The CDR3 nucleotides read TGTGCCAGCAGGGTGTCGGGCAGGGGGCCCCAGCCCCAGCATTTT.

This clone was counted a few times. This chain uses TRBV3-1 (or the pseudogene TRBV3-2) with TRBJ2-7, with a possible D match to TRBD1 (5 bases). The V and J ends lost 0 bases and 0 bases respectively, with 9 bases between them. Germline V gene data show CDR1 as LGHDT and CDR2 as YNNKEL (reference sequence). This CDR3 is built from 15 residues. CDR3 loop: CASSQDRVSSYEQYF. CDR3 nucleotides: TGTGCCAGCAGCCAAGACAGGGTAAGCTCCTACGAGCAGTACTTC.

The chain uses TRBV7-6 and TRBJ2-1, with unresolved D. The CDR3 sequence is 14 residues long. Germline V gives CDR1 SGHVS, CDR2 FNYEAQ. Trimming cost V 6 bases and J 8 bases, with 17 bases left between them. CDR3 DNA sequence: TGTGCCAGCAGTACCCTCCTAGGCCCCGATGAGCAGTTCTTC. Protein product: CASSTLLGPDEQFF. Complete variable domain (other parts from reference TRBV7-6 and TRBJ2-1): GAGVSQSPRYKVTKRGQDVALRCDPISGHVSLYWYRQALGQGPEFLTYFNYEAQQDKSGLPNDRFSAERPEGSISTLTIQRTEQRDSAMYRCASSTLLGPDEQFFGPGTRLTVL.

This rearrangement joins TRBV5-1 to TRBJ1-2, with D perhaps TRBD1 (6 bases). Between the trimmed V and J ends, which lost 0 bases and 7 bases, there was a span of 19 bases. This CDR3 region has 16 residues. CDR1 and CDR2 from the germline V gene are SGHRS and YFSETQ. The CDR3 sequence is CASSLDPRTVAGGYTF. The DNA for the CDR3 is TGCGCCAGCAGCTTGGATCCGAGGACAGTAGCAGGTGGCTACACCTTC.

The V and J genes are TRBV18 and TRBJ2-1, with 7 bases aligning to TRBD1. Germline V gene sequence: CDR1 KGHSH, CDR2 LQKENI. The ends lost 3 bases at V and 9 bases at J; junction bases unmatched: 8. This CDR3 has 14 amino acids. The CDR3 bases are TGTGCCAGCTCACCGGGGACAGTCGCGGGTGAGCAGTTCTTC. It encodes CASSPGTVAGEQFF.

The CDR3 reads CASSQDRNIQYF. Written as DNA, the CDR3 is TGTGCCAGCAGCCAAGATCGGAACATTCAGTACTTC. This chain links TRBV3-1 (or the pseudogene TRBV3-2) with TRBJ2-4; D gene unclear. V was pared by 0 bases and J by 7 bases, with 4 bases between. Germline CDR1 is LGHDT and CDR2 is YNNKEL (reference sequence). The length of the CDR3 is 12 residues.

V usage is TRBV3-1 (or the pseudogene TRBV3-2) and J usage is TRBJ2-4; 12 positions agree with TRBD1. The V segment lost 4 bases and the J segment 6 bases; nucleotides outside the gene matches: 4. Looked up from germline, CDR1 is LGHDT and CDR2 is YNNKEL (reference sequence). The CDR3 loop spans 15 amino acids. The CDR3, as DNA: TGTGCCAGCAGCCGGGACAGGGGGCGGCCAAACATTCAGTACTTC. Its protein is CASSRDRGRPNIQYF.

This clone was recorded once. The V call is TRBV3-1 (or the pseudogene TRBV3-2), the J call TRBJ2-1; D perhaps matches TRBD2 (6 bases). This CDR3 region has 15 residues. Trimming cost V 2 bases and J 4 bases, with 12 bases left between them. CDR1 and CDR2 (germline): LGHDT, YNNKEL (reference sequence). In DNA, the CDR3 is TGTGCCAGCAGCCAAACCGGGAGCTATTACAATGAGCAGTTCTTC. Its protein product is CASSQTGSYYNEQFF.